Shown below are 6 T cell receptor beta chains from a single sample sequenced in a study of kidney transplant recipient with SARS-CoV-2 infection. TCRdb recomputed calls from the reads with MiXCR, one row per CDR3 protein. There are under 300,000 distinct CDR3 sequences in the sample; 25% to 35% occur only once, and roughly 7% lies in the top ten. The input for sequencing was a blood sample, taken at baseline and between days 110 and 120 from a kidney transplant recipient. All receptors come from a male patient aged 25-45 years who had COVID-19 and was a kidney transplant recipient. Some T cells may arise from the graft donor.

Concerning this clonotype itself: The junction departs from germline at one end; a sequencing error may be responsible. The V call is TRBV7-2, the J call TRBJ1-3; no reliable D call. The CDR3 spans 12 residues. Germline CDR1 SGHTA, CDR2 FQGNSA. Here the CDR3 DNA reads TGTACTAGCAGCTTAGCCGGAAACACCATATATTTT. This gives the protein CTSSLAGNTIYF.

In its sample, this clonotype was seen a few times. The junction differs from germline at one of its ends, possibly a read error. The rearrangement links TRBV7-2 to TRBJ2-5, with 9 bases aligning to TRBD2. The CDR3 extends over 14 amino acids. Germline V CDR1 and CDR2: SGHTA, FQGNSA. CDR3 in DNA: TGTGCCAGCAGCATAGCGGGGGCCTCAGAGACCCAGTACTTC. This sequence encodes CASSIAGASETQYF.

V and J are TRBV20-1 and TRBJ2-3; D remains unclear. Germline V gene data show CDR1 as DFQATT and CDR2 as SNEGSKA (reference sequence). V was shortened by 0 bases and J by 2 bases, with 12 bases between the two germline ends. The CDR3 has 15 amino acids. This CDR3 is CSARDPQSTTDTQYF. As DNA, the CDR3 is TGCAGTGCTAGAGATCCCCAGAGTACCACAGATACGCAGTATTTT.

The table lists this clonotype with a few counts. The genes are TRBV28 and TRBJ2-1, with 7 bases identical to TRBD2. The CDR3 sequence is 13 residues long. After removal of 6 bases from V and 5 bases from J, the junction contained 4 bases not matched to a gene. Germline-derived CDR1 and CDR2 are MDHEN and SYDVKM. The DNA for the CDR3 is TGTGCCAGCAGAGCGGGACTAAACAATGAGCAGTTCTTC. It codes for CASRAGLNNEQFF.

The count of this clonotype is one. This may be a read error, as it is one base from a much larger clone. The chain couples TRBV29-1 to TRBJ1-2; D perhaps matches TRBD1 (5 bases). Trimming removed 7 bases at V and 0 bases at J, with 15 bases between. Germline V lookup: CDR1 SQVTM, CDR2 ANQGSEA. The CDR3 is 14 residues long. CDR3 DNA: TGCAGCGCTCCCGGGACGTTCCCTAACTATGGCTACACCTTC. Amino acids: CSAPGTFPNYGYTF.

This clonotype showed up many times. The chain uses TRBV12-3 or TRBV12-4 and TRBJ1-2; D is undetermined. The CDR3 sequence is 17 residues long. V gave up 3 bases and J gave up 4 bases, with 21 bases separating them. In DNA, the CDR3 is TGTGCCAGCAGTTTTAAGATCACAGCAGGAAAGACCTATGGCTACACCTTC. Its protein product is CASSFKITAGKTYGYTF.